This T cell receptor beta chain emerged from a study of CD8+CD57+ T cells in acquired aplastic anemia. Study information: Sorted CD4+ and CD8+ cells gave an average of approximately 3 ug of DNA.

On this clonotype: The antigen remains unidentified.

J gave up 5 bases and V 3 bases, and 10 bases lay outside the gene matches. The CDR3 is made up of 14 amino acids. From germline, CDR1 is DFQATT and CDR2 SNEGSKA (reference sequence). Study results and limitations: Both patients and controls carried the same twenty-nine CD8+ CDR3 sequences. CD8+ Simpson's diversity showed no significant patient-control difference.

Patients selected for sequencing had displayed CD8+CD57+ cell expansion by flow cytometry. As a group, the patients uniformly had severe acquired aplastic anemia. Genomic DNA, serving as template, underwent TCR beta VDJ and CDR3 profiling. MiXCR, applied by TCRdb to the reads, yields one record per CDR3 protein. Counted here are some 180,000 distinct CDR3 sequences, 45% to 60% occurring once; the ten biggest clones make up under 15%. The receptor was derived from a human donor with aplastic anemia. Source material: sorted CD4+, CD8+, or CD8+CD57+ T cells (not recorded which) from PBMCs. The chain is built from TRBV20-1 and TRBJ2-7; 7 nucleotides agree with TRBD2. This CDR3 is CSARTGGGRDEQYF. As DNA, the CDR3 is TGCAGTGCTAGGACCGGGGGAGGGCGGGACGAGCAGTACTTC.